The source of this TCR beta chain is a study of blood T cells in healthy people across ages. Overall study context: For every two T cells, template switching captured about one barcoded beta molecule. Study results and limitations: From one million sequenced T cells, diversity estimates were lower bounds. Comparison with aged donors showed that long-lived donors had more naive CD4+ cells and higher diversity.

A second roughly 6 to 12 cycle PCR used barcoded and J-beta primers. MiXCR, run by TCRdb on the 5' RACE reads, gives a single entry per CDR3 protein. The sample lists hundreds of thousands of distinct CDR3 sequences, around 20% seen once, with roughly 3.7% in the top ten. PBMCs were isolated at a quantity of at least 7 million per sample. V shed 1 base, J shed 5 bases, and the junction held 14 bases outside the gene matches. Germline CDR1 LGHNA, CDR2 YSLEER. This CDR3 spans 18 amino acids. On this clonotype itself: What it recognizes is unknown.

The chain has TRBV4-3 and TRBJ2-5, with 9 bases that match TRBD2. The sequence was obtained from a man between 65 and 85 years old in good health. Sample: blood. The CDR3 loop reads CASSQGWGLAGRVETQYF. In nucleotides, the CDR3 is TGCGCCAGCAGCCAAGGTTGGGGGCTAGCGGGACGAGTTGAGACCCAGTACTTC.